The rows below give T cell receptor beta chains drawn from one sample of a study of blood T cell repertoires in COVID-19. Profiling relied on immunoSEQ multiplex PCR, and the TCRdb table lists in-frame clones only, not all of them. The table shows 250,000 to 350,000 clones, with 90% occurring only once. The specimen sequenced was peripheral blood. These TCRs come from a woman aged 25-40 years with COVID-19, enrolled during active disease. Each CDR3 is given with its conserved first and last residue. The order of the fields is D gene, clone size, J gene, V gene, CDR3 DNA, CDR3 protein. The D gene is left open where the match is weak. Not every row has a clone size; where given, it reads once, few, many or a size class.

TRBD1 - TRBJ1-5 TRBV18 TGTGCCAGCTCACCGGGACAGGGAAATAACAAGATGCCCCAGCATTTT CASSPGQGNNKMPQHF
- - TRBJ1-1 TRBV30 TGTGCCTGGAACCCGGACAGGAACACTGAAGCTTTCTTT CAWNPDRNTEAFF
- - TRBJ1-3 TRBV20-1 TGCAGTGCTAGAGATAACAACAGGCCAGTTTTT CSARDNNRPVF
- - TRBJ2-2 TRBV3-1/TRBV3-2 TGTGCCAGCAGGTCGGGTTTCACCGGGGAGCTGTTTTTT CASRSGFTGELFF
TRBD1 - TRBJ1-1 TRBV27 TGTGCCAGCAGTTGGGGAGGGCCACAGGGGGCGCGATCCACTGAAGCTTTCTTT CASSWGGPQGARSTEAFF
TRBD1 - TRBJ1-6 TRBV2 TGTGCCAGCAGTGGTAGGACAGGGGGAAATTCACCCCTCCACTTT CASSGRTGGNSPLHF
- - TRBJ2-7 TRBV19 TGTGCCAGTAGTATTAGGGAGGCTACTTCCTACGAGCAGTACTTC CASSIREATSYEQYF
TRBD1 - TRBJ1-4 TRBV3-1/TRBV3-2 TGTGCCAGCAGCCAAAACAGGGGGACGAGGGAAAAACTGTTTTTT CASSQNRGTREKLFF
TRBD2 - TRBJ2-7 TRBV7-9 TGTGCCAGCAGCTCGACGACTAGCGGTAGCTCCTACGAGCAGTACTTC CASSSTTSGSSYEQYF
- - TRBJ1-3 TRBV10-3 TGTGCCATCAGTGACCCCATGGGGCAGAGCTCTGGAAACACCATATATTTT CAISDPMGQSSGNTIYF
- once TRBJ1-5 TRBV6-4 TGTGCCAGCAGTGAAATCTGGGGGGTAGGTCAGCCCCAGCATTTT CASSEIWGVGQPQHF
TRBD2 - TRBJ2-7 TRBV27 TGTGCCAGCAGTCCCTTAGGAGCGGGGACGTTTCTCTACGAGCAGTACTTC CASSPLGAGTFLYEQYF
- - TRBJ2-3 TRBV24-1 TGTGCCACCAGTCGGGATGGAGATACGCAGTATTTT CATSRDGDTQYF